Listed below are T cell receptor beta chains from one sample, sequenced in a study of beta chain features in type 1 diabetes. Repertoires were generated with immunoSEQ multiplex PCR, while TCRdb's copy carries only in-frame clones and drops some. The top ten hold under 1.3% of the sample, which has some 300,000 clones, roughly 8% seen once. The specimen was central memory CD4+ T cells from blood. Receptor source: a woman aged 18-29 years in good health. CDR3s include the opening cysteine and the closing phenylalanine or tryptophan. D genes are given only for firm matches. Not all rows give a size; the values are once, few, many and, for expanded clones, a class.

size: many; D: -; V: TRBV5-5; J: TRBJ2-5; CDR3: CASSLALYQETQYF; DNA: TGTGCCAGCAGCTTGGCACTGTACCAAGAGACCCAGTACTTC
size: few; D: -; V: TRBV27; J: TRBJ1-5; CDR3: CASRLEGYSNQPQHF; DNA: TGTGCCAGCAGGCTAGAGGGGTATAGCAATCAGCCCCAGCATTTT
size: few; D: -; V: TRBV9; J: TRBJ2-3; CDR3: CASSVQGNTDTQYF; DNA: TGTGCCAGCAGCGTCCAGGGAAACACAGATACGCAGTATTTT
size: few; D: TRBD2; V: TRBV9; J: TRBJ2-1; CDR3: CASSVGTSLHNEQFF; DNA: TGTGCCAGCAGCGTTGGGACTAGTCTCCACAATGAGCAGTTCTTC
size: few; D: -; V: TRBV5-6; J: TRBJ2-1; CDR3: CASSSTQTYNEQFF; DNA: TGTGCCAGCAGCTCAACACAGACCTACAATGAGCAGTTCTTC
size: -; D: -; V: TRBV27; J: TRBJ2-5; CDR3: CASSLVGRDGETQYF; DNA: TGTGCCAGCAGTTTAGTCGGGCGGGACGGGGAGACCCAGTACTTC
size: -; D: -; V: TRBV6-6; J: TRBJ2-7; CDR3: CASRPGQLDEQYF; DNA: TGTGCCAGCAGACCGGGACAACTTGACGAGCAGTACTTC
size: once; D: TRBD2; V: TRBV6-5; J: TRBJ2-1; CDR3: CASRLTSGTYNEQFF; DNA: TGTGCCAGCAGATTAACTAGCGGGACCTACAATGAGCAGTTCTTC
size: few; D: -; V: TRBV11-3; J: TRBJ2-3; CDR3: CASSPGLRTDTQYF; DNA: TGTGCCAGCAGCCCCGGACTCCGCACAGATACGCAGTATTTT
size: -; D: TRBD1; V: TRBV7-2; J: TRBJ1-1; CDR3: CASSRSRDRDTEAFF; DNA: TGTGCCAGCAGCCGGTCCCGGGACAGGGACACTGAAGCTTTCTTT
size: many; D: -; V: TRBV14; J: TRBJ2-5; CDR3: CASSTRQETQYF; DNA: TGTGCCAGCAGCACCCGACAAGAGACCCAGTACTTC
size: many; D: TRBD2; V: TRBV19; J: TRBJ2-1; CDR3: CASSRMAGGGNNNEQFF; DNA: TGTGCCAGTAGTAGGATGGCGGGAGGGGGTAATAATAATGAGCAGTTCTTC
size: -; D: -; V: TRBV25-1; J: TRBJ1-1; CDR3: CASSDLGRGTEAFF; DNA: TGTGCCAGCAGTGATCTCGGCAGGGGCACTGAAGCTTTCTTT
size: -; D: -; V: TRBV4-1; J: TRBJ1-2; CDR3: CASSQSKSTGRMGGYTF; DNA: TGCGCCAGCAGCCAATCTAAGAGTACAGGGCGTATGGGCGGCTACACCTTC
size: few; D: TRBD2; V: TRBV10-3; J: TRBJ2-1; CDR3: CAISDSGGESYNEQFF; DNA: TGTGCCATCAGTGATAGCGGGGGGGAATCCTACAATGAGCAGTTCTTC
size: -; D: -; V: TRBV30; J: TRBJ2-7; CDR3: CAWSRGASYEQYF; DNA: TGTGCCTGGAGCCGGGGGGCCTCCTACGAGCAGTACTTC
size: few; D: TRBD2; V: TRBV5-1; J: TRBJ2-3; CDR3: CASGGLAASTDTQYF; DNA: TGCGCCAGCGGAGGACTAGCGGCTAGCACAGATACGCAGTATTTT
size: few; D: -; V: TRBV5-6; J: TRBJ1-1; CDR3: CASSLAGGADTEAFF; DNA: TGTGCCAGCAGCTTGGCCGGGGGAGCGGACACTGAAGCTTTCTTT
size: -; D: TRBD1; V: TRBV29-1; J: TRBJ1-4; CDR3: CSVTGGPYNEKLFF; DNA: TGCAGCGTTACAGGGGGCCCGTATAATGAAAAACTGTTTTTT
size: few; D: TRBD2; V: TRBV11-3; J: TRBJ2-2; CDR3: CASSSASGPTGELFF; DNA: TGTGCCAGCAGCTCGGCTAGCGGGCCCACCGGGGAGCTGTTTTTT
size: few; D: TRBD2; V: TRBV7-2; J: TRBJ2-1; CDR3: CASSSRNSGRGSYNEQFF; DNA: TGTGCCAGCAGTTCACGTAATAGCGGGAGGGGCTCCTACAATGAGCAGTTCTTC
size: -; D: -; V: TRBV15; J: TRBJ1-5; CDR3: CATSRDYRASNQPQHF; DNA: TGTGCCACCAGCAGAGATTACCGGGCCAGCAATCAGCCCCAGCATTTT
size: -; D: TRBD1; V: TRBV7-2; J: TRBJ2-5; CDR3: CASSWDREETQYF; DNA: TGTGCCAGCAGCTGGGACAGGGAAGAGACCCAGTACTTC
size: few; D: TRBD1; V: TRBV7-2; J: TRBJ1-5; CDR3: CASSLSVGTGNQPQHF; DNA: TGTGCCAGCAGCTTAAGTGTGGGGACAGGGAATCAGCCCCAGCATTTT
size: -; D: TRBD1; V: TRBV25-1; J: TRBJ2-7; CDR3: CASTDAQGQGNSYEQYF; DNA: TGTGCCAGCACCGACGCCCAAGGACAGGGGAACTCCTACGAGCAGTACTTC
size: few; D: -; V: TRBV7-3; J: TRBJ1-6; CDR3: CASSLTGQNSPLHF; DNA: TGTGCCAGCAGCTTAACAGGACAGAATTCACCCCTCCACTTT
size: many; D: -; V: TRBV7-2; J: TRBJ2-3; CDR3: CASSLSGDTQYF; DNA: TGTGCCAGCAGCTTATCGGGTGATACGCAGTATTTT
size: -; D: -; V: TRBV2; J: TRBJ2-5; CDR3: CASTSEVGKKPYF; DNA: TGTGCCAGCACTTCAGAAGTGGGAAAGAAGCCCTACTTC
size: -; D: -; V: TRBV2; J: TRBJ1-2; CDR3: CASSGQEYGYTF; DNA: TGTGCCAGCAGTGGCCAAGAGTATGGCTACACCTTC
size: -; D: -; V: TRBV7-9; J: TRBJ2-5; CDR3: CASSLAVETQYF; DNA: TGTGCCAGCAGCTTAGCTGTGGAGACCCAGTACTTC
size: few; D: -; V: TRBV4-2; J: TRBJ2-1; CDR3: CASSKDTTRGFF; DNA: TGTGCCAGCAGTAAAGACACAACCCGGGGGTTCTTC